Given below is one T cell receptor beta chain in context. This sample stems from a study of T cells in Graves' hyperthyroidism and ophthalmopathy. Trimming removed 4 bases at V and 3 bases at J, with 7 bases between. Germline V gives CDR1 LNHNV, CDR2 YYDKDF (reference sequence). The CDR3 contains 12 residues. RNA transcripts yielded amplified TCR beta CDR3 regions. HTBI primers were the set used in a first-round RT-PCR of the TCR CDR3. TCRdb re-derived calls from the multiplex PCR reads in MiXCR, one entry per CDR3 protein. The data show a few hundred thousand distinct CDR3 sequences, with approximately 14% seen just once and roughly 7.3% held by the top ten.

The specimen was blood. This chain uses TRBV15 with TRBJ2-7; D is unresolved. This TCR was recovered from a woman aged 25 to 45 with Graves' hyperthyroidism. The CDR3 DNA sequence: TGTGCCACCAGCATTAGCAGCTACGAGCAGTACTTC. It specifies CATSISSYEQYF.